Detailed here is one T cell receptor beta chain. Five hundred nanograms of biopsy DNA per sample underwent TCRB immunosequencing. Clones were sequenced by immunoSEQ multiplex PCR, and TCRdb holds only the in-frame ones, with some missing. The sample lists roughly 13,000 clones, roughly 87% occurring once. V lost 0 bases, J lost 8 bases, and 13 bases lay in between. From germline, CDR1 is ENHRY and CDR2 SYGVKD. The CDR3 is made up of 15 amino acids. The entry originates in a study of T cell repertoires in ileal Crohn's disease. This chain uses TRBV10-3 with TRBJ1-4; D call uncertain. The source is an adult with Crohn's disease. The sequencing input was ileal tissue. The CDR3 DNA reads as TGTGCCATCAGTGAGTCCGAGGGCGTTGGAGAAAAACTGTTTTTT. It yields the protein CAISESEGVGEKLFF.